Below are 17 T cell receptor beta chains sequenced from a single sample in a study of chemoradiotherapy in HPV16-positive cancers. The protocol was immunoSEQ multiplex PCR, while the TCRdb copy is restricted to in-frame clones and leaves out a portion. The profile shows under 85,000 clones, more than 70% of them singletons. The material was blood, obtained from a patient who underwent chemoradiotherapy. These receptors came from a human donor with HPV-associated anogenital cancer.

V and J are TRBV7-3 and TRBJ1-1; no definite D call. V lost 3 bases and J lost 5, with 13 bases in between. The germline V gene encodes CDR1 SGHTA and CDR2 FQGTGA. The CDR3 covers 14 residues. CDR3 nucleotides: TGTGCCAGCAGCTTCCAAGGGTCTGGAACTGAAGCTTTCTTT. Amino acids: CASSFQGSGTEAFF.

The chain combines TRBV9 with TRBJ1-2; 7 nucleotides match TRBD1. This CDR3 is 15 amino acids long. J lost 2 bases, V lost 3 bases, and 7 bases had no gene match. CDR1 SGDLS and CDR2 YYNGEE come from the germline V gene. The DNA of the CDR3 is TGTGCCAGCAGCGAGGGACAGCTATCAAACTATGGCTACACCTTC. Protein sequence: CASSEGQLSNYGYTF. The full variable domain, its missing parts supplied by reference TRBV9 and TRBJ1-2, is DSGVTQTPKHLITATGQRVTLRCSPRSGDLSVYWYQQSLDQGLQFLIQYYNGEERAKGNILERFSAQQFPDLHSELNLSSLELGDSALYFCASSEGQLSNYGYTFGSGTRLTVV.

CDR3 region: CASRRQGGNYGYTF. CDR3 nucleotides: TGTGCCAGCAGGAGACAGGGAGGTAACTATGGCTACACCTTC. The chain carries TRBV5-6 and TRBJ1-2; 7 bases align to TRBD1. The CDR3 sequence is 14 residues long. Germline CDR1 reads SGHDT; CDR2 reads YYEEEE. V gave up 5 bases and J gave up 1 base; unmatched junction bases: 5.

V gene TRBV18 combines with J gene TRBJ2-5; no clear D. Trimming left V 3 bases short and J 0 bases short, with 17 bases between. Germline values: CDR1 KGHSH, CDR2 LQKENI. This CDR3 has 17 amino acids. In DNA form, the CDR3 reads TGTGCCAGCTCACCCTCAGAGACATTTTCGGACCAAGAGACCCAGTACTTC. Protein sequence: CASSPSETFSDQETQYF.

This clone was seen a handful of times. The chain uses TRBV6-1 and TRBJ2-7, with 7 bases aligning to TRBD1. The trim removed 6 bases at V and 3 bases at J, leaving 8 bases unmatched. This CDR3 region has 14 residues. Germline loops: CDR1 MNHNS, CDR2 SASEGT. As DNA, the CDR3 is TGTGCCAGCAGGACCGGGACAGCTGACTACGAGCAGTACTTC. Its protein is CASRTGTADYEQYF.

The gene calls are TRBV7-2 and TRBJ2-1, with 9 nucleotides matching TRBD2. The CDR3 runs 15 residues. Losses at the gene ends were 5 bases for V and 3 bases for J; bases not matched to a gene: 5. Germline CDR1 is SGHTA and CDR2 is FQGNSA. The CDR3 bases are TGTGCCAGCAGCCCCCTAGCGGGGATCTACAATGAGCAGTTCTTC. Residues: CASSPLAGIYNEQFF.

This clone was counted only a few times. The chain employs TRBV5-1 and TRBJ2-2; D ambiguous. The length of the CDR3 is 13 residues. Germline CDR1 and CDR2: SGHRS and YFSETQ. V shed 0 bases and J shed 7 bases, with 7 bases lying between them. The CDR3 region is CASSLAEGGELFF. The CDR3 DNA reads TGCGCCAGCAGCTTGGCCGAAGGCGGGGAGCTGTTTTTT.

J is TRBJ1-3 and V is TRBV28, with a tentative D call TRBD1 (5 bases). The CDR3 has 16 residues. Deletions cut 3 bases from V and 0 bases from J, with 12 bases between. Germline V lookup: CDR1 MDHEN, CDR2 SYDVKM. CDR3 amino acids: CASSFEGPISGNTIYF. The CDR3 region has the DNA TGTGCCAGCAGTTTCGAGGGACCGATCTCTGGAAACACCATATATTTT.

The genes are TRBV4-2 and TRBJ2-7; 8 bases are shared with TRBD2. Germline loops: CDR1 LGHNA, CDR2 YNFKEQ. Trimming removed 1 base from V and 6 bases from J; junction bases left unmatched: 8. The CDR3 runs to 15 residues. CDR3 amino acids: CASSQVLAGRSEQYF. DNA for the CDR3: TGTGCCAGCAGCCAAGTCCTAGCGGGCCGTTCCGAGCAGTACTTC.

The rearrangement uses TRBV19 and TRBJ2-1, with TRBD2 matching over 8 bases. The CDR3 spans 16 residues. Trimming at V came to 6 bases and at J to 1 base, leaving 8 bases not matched to a gene. Germline lookup yields CDR1 LNHDA and CDR2 SQIVND (reference sequence). CDR3 nucleotide sequence: TGTGCCAGTAGGATTGGGACTAGAGGTTCCTACAATGAGCAGTTCTTC. It translates to CASRIGTRGSYNEQFF.

This clone appeared once. The V gene is TRBV6-5, the J gene TRBJ1-1; tentatively, D is TRBD1 (5 bases). Germline CDR1 MNHEY, CDR2 SVGAGI. The V and J ends lost 2 bases and 8 bases respectively, with 15 bases between them. The CDR3 is made up of 14 amino acids. The CDR3 DNA reads TGTGCCAGCAGTTACCAGTCCGACAGAGTCGAAGCTTTCTTT. It is translated as CASSYQSDRVEAFF.

The chain couples TRBV7-6 to TRBJ2-3; 9 bases map to TRBD2. V shed 2 bases, J shed 3 bases, and the junction held 6 bases outside the gene matches. CDR3 length equals 16 residues. The germline V gene has CDR1 SGHVS and CDR2 FNYEAQ. The DNA of the CDR3 is TGTGCCAGCAGCTTATGGGCTAGCGGGAAGACAGATACGCAGTATTTT. Encoded protein: CASSLWASGKTDTQYF.

Here the CDR3 DNA reads TGTGCCAGCAGCCATTTTAGGACAGGGGTAAGGTACGAGCAGTACTTC. As protein: CASSHFRTGVRYEQYF. The J gene is TRBJ2-7, the V gene TRBV5-6; 9 bases are shared with TRBD1. Germline values: CDR1 SGHDT, CDR2 YYEEEE. The CDR3 is 16 residues long. The J segment lost 4 bases and the V segment lost 4 bases, leaving 12 bases of the junction unmatched.

V gene TRBV5-4 combines with J gene TRBJ2-2; 9 bases align to TRBD2. The V segment lost 5 bases and the J segment 4 bases; nucleotides outside the gene matches: 6. Looked up from germline, CDR1 is SGHNT and CDR2 is YYREEE (reference sequence). The CDR3 runs to 15 residues. This CDR3 reads CASSLTSGFTGELFF. The CDR3 DNA sequence: TGTGCCAGCAGTCTGACTAGCGGTTTCACCGGGGAGCTGTTTTTT.

V and J are TRBV10-2 and TRBJ2-7; tentatively, D is TRBD1 (5 bases). CDR3 length: 16 amino acids. Trimming removed 1 base from V and 1 base from J, with 14 bases in between. Looked up from germline, CDR1 is WSHSY and CDR2 is SAAADI. The CDR3 loop is CASSEFRDSLSYEQYF. The DNA of the CDR3 is TGCGCCAGCAGTGAGTTCAGGGATAGTTTGTCCTACGAGCAGTACTTC.

The chain is built from TRBV5-1 and TRBJ2-3, with TRBD2 matching over 11 bases. J gave up 3 bases and V 0 bases, and 12 bases lay outside the gene matches. Germline V gene lookup returns CDR1 SGHRS and CDR2 YFSETQ. This CDR3 comprises 19 residues. The CDR3 DNA reads as TGCGCCAGCAGCTTGGATCCCCAACTTAGCGGGGGGGGGACAGATACGCAGTATTTT. Encoded protein: CASSLDPQLSGGGTDTQYF.

This clone appeared a few times. The CDR3 region has the DNA TGTGCCAGCAGTTTGGTTGGCGGGGAGCTGTTTTTT. Protein product: CASSLVGGELFF. This chain connects TRBV28 to TRBJ2-2; D remains ambiguous. The CDR3 loop spans 12 amino acids. Trimming took 3 bases from V and 7 from J, leaving 6 bases between them. CDR1 is MDHEN and CDR2 is SYDVKM in the germline V gene.